This entry features one TCR beta chain sequence. Its target is unknown. This record comes from a study of blood T cells in healthy people across ages. Study in general: Per every two T cells, about one barcoded beta molecule was captured by template switching.

Findings of the study overall: A conclusive naive versus antigen-experienced comparison was prevented by the unsorted PBMCs.

A second PCR of about 6 to 12 cycles used a sample-barcoded 5' primer and a J-beta primer mix. MiXCR was run by TCRdb on the 5' RACE reads, yielding one entry per CDR3 protein. The sample has 780,000 or so distinct CDR3 sequences, 20% to 25% seen once. The study recruited healthy Caucasian donors from Russia who were aged about 6 to 90. The same sample was also studied in work on T cells of mothers and their children. In that study: Amplification in the second PCR used the M1S primer, which added sample barcodes and 2-4 random nucleotides.

Sequenced material: blood. The TCR comes from a boy between 5 and 17 years old in good health.

CDR3 residues: CASSSKEDSYTGELFF. The CDR3 nucleotides are TGTGCCAGCAGTTCTAAGGAGGACAGTTACACCGGGGAGCTGTTTTTT. The rearrangement joins TRBV11-2 to TRBJ2-2, with a tentative D call TRBD1 (6 bases). V lost 6 bases and J 3 bases, leaving 17 bases between the germline ends. Germline values: CDR1 SGHAT, CDR2 FQNNGV. The CDR3 sequence is 16 residues long. Together with reference TRBV11-2 and TRBJ2-2, the CDR3 gives the full variable domain: EAGVAQSPRYKIIEKRQSVAFWCNPISGHATLYWYQQILGQGPKLLIQFQNNGVVDDSQLPKDRFSAERLKGVDSTLKIQPAKLEDSAVYLCASSSKEDSYTGELFFGEGSRLTVL.